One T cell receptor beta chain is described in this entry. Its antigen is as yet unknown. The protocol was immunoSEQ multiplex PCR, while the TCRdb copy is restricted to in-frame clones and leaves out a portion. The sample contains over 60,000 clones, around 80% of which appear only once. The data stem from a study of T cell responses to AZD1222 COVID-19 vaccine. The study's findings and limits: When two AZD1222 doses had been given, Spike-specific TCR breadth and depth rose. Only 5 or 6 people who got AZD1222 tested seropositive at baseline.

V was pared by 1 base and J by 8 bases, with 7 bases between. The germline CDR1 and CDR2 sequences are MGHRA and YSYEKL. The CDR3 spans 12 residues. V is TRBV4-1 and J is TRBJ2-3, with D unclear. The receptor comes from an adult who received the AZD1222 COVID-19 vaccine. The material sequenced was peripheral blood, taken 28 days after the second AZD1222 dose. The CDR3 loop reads CASSQAGGTQYF. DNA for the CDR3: TGCGCCAGCAGCCAAGCGGGCGGTACGCAGTATTTT.